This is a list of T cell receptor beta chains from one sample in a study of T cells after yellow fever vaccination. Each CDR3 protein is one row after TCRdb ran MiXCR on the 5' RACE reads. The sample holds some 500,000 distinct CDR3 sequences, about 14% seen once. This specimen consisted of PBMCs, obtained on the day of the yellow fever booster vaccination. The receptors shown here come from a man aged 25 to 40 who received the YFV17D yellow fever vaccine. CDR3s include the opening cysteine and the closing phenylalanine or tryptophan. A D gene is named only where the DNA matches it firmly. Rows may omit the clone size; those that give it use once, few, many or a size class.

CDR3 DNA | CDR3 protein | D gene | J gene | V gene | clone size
TGTGCCAGCAGCCCAACAGGGATCGGGGAGCTGTTTTTT | CASSPTGIGELFF | NA | TRBJ2-2 | TRBV7-3 | NA
TGCGCCAGCAGCCCTAGACTAGGGGAGGGAGAGACCCAGTACTTC | CASSPRLGEGETQYF | TRBD2 | TRBJ2-5 | TRBV4-3 | NA
TGCGCCAGCAGCCGAAAGTCGGGCGGCCCCCCTGGGGAGCTGTTTTTT | CASSRKSGGPPGELFF | NA | TRBJ2-2 | TRBV4-3 | NA
TGTGCCAGCTCACCCCTGAGGTCTGGGCGGGGGACCTACGAGCAGTACTTC | CASSPLRSGRGTYEQYF | TRBD2 | TRBJ2-7 | TRBV18 | NA
TGTGCCAGCAGCCATTACGGGACTGGGGACGAAAAACTGTTTTTT | CASSHYGTGDEKLFF | NA | TRBJ1-4 | TRBV7-9 | NA
TGCGCCAGCAGCATGGCTCCTTCGCTCTCCTACGAGCAGTACTTC | CASSMAPSLSYEQYF | NA | TRBJ2-7 | TRBV5-1 | few
TGTGCCAGCAGCGCCCAAGGCGGTGATACGCAGTATTTT | CASSAQGGDTQYF | NA | TRBJ2-3 | TRBV9 | NA
TGCGCCAGCAGTCGCTCGCAGGGAGCGGGAGTTTATACGCAGTATTTT | CASSRSQGAGVYTQYF | TRBD2 | TRBJ2-3 | TRBV23-1 | few
TGCGCCAGCAGCTTGTCAGGGCTCACACGTGAGCAGTTCTTC | CASSLSGLTREQFF | NA | TRBJ2-1 | TRBV5-1 | NA
TGTGCCAGCAGCTTAGTCTCCTTACACCCGACCGGGGAGCTGTTTTTT | CASSLVSLHPTGELFF | NA | TRBJ2-2 | TRBV7-2 | NA
TGTGCCAGCAGGCCCGGGACTAGCGGCGTCGGGGAGCTGTTTTTT | CASRPGTSGVGELFF | TRBD2 | TRBJ2-2 | TRBV12-3/TRBV12-4 | NA
TGCAGCTTAGCGGTCCGAGGGGCTTCGGAGCAGTACTTC | CSLAVRGASEQYF | NA | TRBJ2-7 | TRBV20-1 | NA
TGTGCCAGCAGTATCCGACAGGGTCTTGGCTATGGCTACACCTTC | CASSIRQGLGYGYTF | TRBD1 | TRBJ1-2 | TRBV27 | NA
TGTGCCAGCAGCTCCCGGACAGGGTGGAGTGAGCAGTTCTTC | CASSSRTGWSEQFF | TRBD1 | TRBJ2-1 | TRBV5-4 | few
TGTGCCAGCAGCATCACCGGGCGGCACGAGCAGTACTTC | CASSITGRHEQYF | NA | TRBJ2-7 | TRBV21-1 | NA
TGTGCCACAAGAGACGGGACCTACGAGCAGTACTTC | CATRDGTYEQYF | NA | TRBJ2-7 | TRBV10-3 | few
TGCGCCAGCAGTAGGACAGACACAGATACGCAGTATTTT | CASSRTDTDTQYF | NA | TRBJ2-3 | TRBV10-1 | few
TGTGCCAGCAGCTTAACGCGGGCGGGAGCCTCAGATACGCAGTATTTT | CASSLTRAGASDTQYF | TRBD2 | TRBJ2-3 | TRBV7-3 | few
TGCAGTGCTAGTTCGTGGGAGGCAGCTTTCTTT | CSASSWEAAFF | NA | TRBJ1-1 | TRBV20-1 | few
TGTGCCACCAGCAGAGACCCTAGCGGTTACACCGGGGAGCTGTTTTTT | CATSRDPSGYTGELFF | TRBD2 | TRBJ2-2 | TRBV15 | NA
TGTGCCAGCGGCTCCAGGGGTGCCTACGAGCAGTACTTC | CASGSRGAYEQYF | NA | TRBJ2-7 | TRBV6-2/TRBV6-3 | NA
TGTGCCAGCAGCGCCCTCGGGACAGTGTCATTC | CASSALGTVSF | TRBD1 | TRBJ1-2 | TRBV14 | few
TGTGCCAGCAGGACCCGGGGCTACTCCTACAATGAGCAGTTCTTC | CASRTRGYSYNEQFF | NA | TRBJ2-1 | TRBV27 | few
TGTGCCAGCAGTTCACAATCGGGAGTAGCAGCTTTCTTT | CASSSQSGVAAFF | NA | TRBJ1-1 | TRBV6-5 | NA
TGTGCCAGCAGTCCCGGAGTAATACAGGGGAGGAACGCTTTCTTT | CASSPGVIQGRNAFF | TRBD1 | TRBJ1-1 | TRBV12-3/TRBV12-4 | few
TGTGCCAGCAGCGTAGAAATGTCTAGCGGGAATAATGAGCAGTTCTTC | CASSVEMSSGNNEQFF | TRBD2 | TRBJ2-1 | TRBV9 | once
TGCAGTGCTAGTGGTTTGAGGGATTCACCCCTCCACTTT | CSASGLRDSPLHF | NA | TRBJ1-6 | TRBV20-1 | NA
TGTGCCAGCAGCTTGGGGAGGACAGGGGTCGGCAATGAGCAGTTCTTC | CASSLGRTGVGNEQFF | TRBD1 | TRBJ2-1 | TRBV5-6 | few
TGTGCCAGCAGTTTGGGGGGGGACATGGTTAACAATGAGCAGTTCTTC | CASSLGGDMVNNEQFF | NA | TRBJ2-1 | TRBV27 | few
TGTGCCAGTACAAGGGGACTAGCGGGTAGCACAGATACGCAGTATTTT | CASTRGLAGSTDTQYF | TRBD2 | TRBJ2-3 | TRBV19 | NA
TGCAGTGCTAGAGTCCCCGGACAGTCTGGGGCTTTCTTT | CSARVPGQSGAFF | NA | TRBJ1-1 | TRBV20-1 | NA
TGTGCCATCAGTGAGTCGATTGATACGCAGTATTTT | CAISESIDTQYF | NA | TRBJ2-3 | TRBV10-3 | few
TGCGCCAGCAGTGAGTTCCAGGGGGCCTACGAGCAGTACTTC | CASSEFQGAYEQYF | TRBD1 | TRBJ2-7 | TRBV10-1 | NA
TGTGCCAGCAGCGTAGAATCGGGTTTGGGCGTGCCCCAGCATTTT | CASSVESGLGVPQHF | NA | TRBJ1-5 | TRBV9 | few
TGTGCCAGCAGCTTAGATGGGACAGGGTCTAGGGCCTACGAGCAGTACTTC | CASSLDGTGSRAYEQYF | TRBD1 | TRBJ2-7 | TRBV7-9 | NA
TGTGCCAGCAGCTTAGTTGTCCTTGCTGTTGGGACCCAGTACTTC | CASSLVVLAVGTQYF | NA | TRBJ2-5 | TRBV7-2 | few
TGTGCCAGTAGTATAGATCATCCACCGGGACTAGCGGGAGAGAGTGAGCAGTTCTTC | CASSIDHPPGLAGESEQFF | TRBD2 | TRBJ2-1 | TRBV19 | few
TGCGCCAGCAGTGTTGGGGGAGGGAATCAGCCCCAGCATTTT | CASSVGGGNQPQHF | NA | TRBJ1-5 | TRBV5-1 | NA
TGCGCCAGCAGCCAAGAAGGGGGGACAGACGAGCAGTACTTC | CASSQEGGTDEQYF | NA | TRBJ2-7 | TRBV4-3 | few
TGTGCCAGCAGTCTTCGGACTCGGGGATACGAGCAGTACTTC | CASSLRTRGYEQYF | NA | TRBJ2-7 | TRBV6-2/TRBV6-3 | NA
TGTGCCAGCAGCCAAACCCAGGGGATCGGCACTGAAGCTTTCTTT | CASSQTQGIGTEAFF | NA | TRBJ1-1 | TRBV7-9 | NA
TGCGCCAGCAGTGAGGTTTGGGGGACCGGGGAGCTGTTTTTT | CASSEVWGTGELFF | NA | TRBJ2-2 | TRBV10-2 | many
TGTGCCAGCAGTACGACAGCAACTAATGAAAAACTGTTTTTT | CASSTTATNEKLFF | NA | TRBJ1-4 | TRBV6-1 | few
TGTGCCAGCAGAAGAGACAGGGGGCTGACAGATACGCAGTATTTT | CASRRDRGLTDTQYF | TRBD1 | TRBJ2-3 | TRBV7-2 | NA
TGTGCCAGCAGACGTGGACTAGCGGGAGACAATGAGCAGTTCTTC | CASRRGLAGDNEQFF | TRBD2 | TRBJ2-1 | TRBV7-2 | many
TGCGCCAGCAGCCCGGGACAGGGCGAAACCATTCAGTACTTC | CASSPGQGETIQYF | TRBD1 | TRBJ2-4 | TRBV5-1 | NA
TGCAGTGCCCCTGGTTTCTCGGGACGTTCCAACAATGAGCAGTTCTTC | CSAPGFSGRSNNEQFF | NA | TRBJ2-1 | TRBV20-1 | NA
TGTGCCAGCAGTTTGTTGAGGGAGGCGAACACCGGGGAGCTGTTTTTT | CASSLLREANTGELFF | NA | TRBJ2-2 | TRBV28 | few
TGCGCCAGCAGCTCGGGAGTCGCGGCTTTCACCGGGGAGCTGTTTTTT | CASSSGVAAFTGELFF | NA | TRBJ2-2 | TRBV5-1 | many
TGTGCCAGCAGCATGGACAGGGGGGCGGGGGAGACCCAGTACTTC | CASSMDRGAGETQYF | TRBD1 | TRBJ2-5 | TRBV7-8 | NA
TGTGCCAGCAGCTTAGTTTATGCCAGGAACCTTTTAAATGGAGGCTACACCTTC | CASSLVYARNLLNGGYTF | NA | TRBJ1-2 | TRBV11-2 | NA
TGCGCCAGCAGCCAGTGGACAGGGAACTATGGCTACACCTTC | CASSQWTGNYGYTF | TRBD1 | TRBJ1-2 | TRBV4-3 | few
TGCGCCAGTCCTACAGGGAATATGGCCACAGATACGCAGTATTTT | CASPTGNMATDTQYF | NA | TRBJ2-3 | TRBV23-1 | NA
TGTGCCAGCACTTCGGGGGCTGGAGATGAGCAGTTCTTC | CASTSGAGDEQFF | NA | TRBJ2-1 | TRBV12-3/TRBV12-4 | NA
TGTGCCAGCAAGGGAGCGGGATTCGGCAATCAGCCCCAGCATTTT | CASKGAGFGNQPQHF | NA | TRBJ1-5 | TRBV9 | few
TGTGCCAGCAGCCGAGTGTCAGGGTCAACTAATGAAAAACTGTTTTTT | CASSRVSGSTNEKLFF | NA | TRBJ1-4 | TRBV7-2 | many